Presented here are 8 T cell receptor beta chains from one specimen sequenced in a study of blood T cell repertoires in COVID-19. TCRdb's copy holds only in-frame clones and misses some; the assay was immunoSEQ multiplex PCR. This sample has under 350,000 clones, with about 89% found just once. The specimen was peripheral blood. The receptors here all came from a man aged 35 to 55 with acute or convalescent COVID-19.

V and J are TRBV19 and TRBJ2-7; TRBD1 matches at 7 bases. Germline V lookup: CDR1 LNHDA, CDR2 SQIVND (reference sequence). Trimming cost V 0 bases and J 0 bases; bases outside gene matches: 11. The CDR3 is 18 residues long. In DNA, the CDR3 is TGTGCCAGTAGTATAGATCGGCGGACAGGATCTGTCTCCTACGAGCAGTACTTC. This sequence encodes CASSIDRRTGSVSYEQYF.

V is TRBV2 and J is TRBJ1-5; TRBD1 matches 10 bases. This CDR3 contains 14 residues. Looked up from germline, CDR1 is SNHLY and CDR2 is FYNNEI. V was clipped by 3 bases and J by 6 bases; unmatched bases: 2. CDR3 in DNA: TGTGCCAGCAGTGACGGGACAGGGGCTCAGCCCCAGCATTTT. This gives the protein CASSDGTGAQPQHF.

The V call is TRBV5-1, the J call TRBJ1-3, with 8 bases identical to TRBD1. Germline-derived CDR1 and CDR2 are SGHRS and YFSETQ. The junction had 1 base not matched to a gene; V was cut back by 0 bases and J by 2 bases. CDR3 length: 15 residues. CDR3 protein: CASSLGTGTGNTIYF. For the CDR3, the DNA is TGCGCCAGCAGCTTGGGGACAGGGACTGGAAACACCATATATTTT.

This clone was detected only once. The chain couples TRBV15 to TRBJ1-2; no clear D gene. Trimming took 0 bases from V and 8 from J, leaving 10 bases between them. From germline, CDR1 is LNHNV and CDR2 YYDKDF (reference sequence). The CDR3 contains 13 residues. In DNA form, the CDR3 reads TGTGCCACCAGCAGAGACGGGAGCCGGGGCTACACCTTC. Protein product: CATSRDGSRGYTF.

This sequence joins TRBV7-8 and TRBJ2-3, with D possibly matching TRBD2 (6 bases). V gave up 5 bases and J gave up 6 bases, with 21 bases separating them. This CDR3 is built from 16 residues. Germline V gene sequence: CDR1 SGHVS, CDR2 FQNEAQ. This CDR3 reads CASSPVAGGFSDTQYF. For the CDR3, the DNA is TGTGCCAGCAGCCCAGTCGCCGGGGGTTTCTCCGATACGCAGTATTTT. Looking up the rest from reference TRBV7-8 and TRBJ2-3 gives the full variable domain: GAGVSQSPRYKVAKRGQDVALRCDPISGHVSLFWYQQALGQGPEFLTYFQNEAQLDKSGLPSDRFFAERPEGSVSTLKIQRTQQEDSAVYLCASSPVAGGFSDTQYFGPGTRLTVL.

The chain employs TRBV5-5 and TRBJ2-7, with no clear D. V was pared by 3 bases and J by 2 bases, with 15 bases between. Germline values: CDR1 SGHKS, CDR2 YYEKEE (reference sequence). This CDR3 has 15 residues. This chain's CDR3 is CASSSRSFPAYEQYF. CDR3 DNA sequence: TGTGCCAGCAGCTCCCGGTCCTTCCCCGCCTACGAGCAGTACTTC.

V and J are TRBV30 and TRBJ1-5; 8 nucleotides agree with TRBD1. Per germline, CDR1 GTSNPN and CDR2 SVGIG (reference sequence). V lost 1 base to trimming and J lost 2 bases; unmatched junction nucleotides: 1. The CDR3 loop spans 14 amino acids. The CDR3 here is CAWSAGQGNQPQHF. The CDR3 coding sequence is TGTGCCTGGAGTGCGGGACAGGGCAATCAGCCCCAGCATTTT.

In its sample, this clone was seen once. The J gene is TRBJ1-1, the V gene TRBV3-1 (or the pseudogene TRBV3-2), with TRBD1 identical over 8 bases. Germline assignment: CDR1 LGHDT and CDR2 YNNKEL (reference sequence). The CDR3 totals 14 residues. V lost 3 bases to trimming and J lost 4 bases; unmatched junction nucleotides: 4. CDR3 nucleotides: TGTGCCAGCAGCCACCTCACAGGGGGCACTGAAGCTTTCTTT. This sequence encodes CASSHLTGGTEAFF.